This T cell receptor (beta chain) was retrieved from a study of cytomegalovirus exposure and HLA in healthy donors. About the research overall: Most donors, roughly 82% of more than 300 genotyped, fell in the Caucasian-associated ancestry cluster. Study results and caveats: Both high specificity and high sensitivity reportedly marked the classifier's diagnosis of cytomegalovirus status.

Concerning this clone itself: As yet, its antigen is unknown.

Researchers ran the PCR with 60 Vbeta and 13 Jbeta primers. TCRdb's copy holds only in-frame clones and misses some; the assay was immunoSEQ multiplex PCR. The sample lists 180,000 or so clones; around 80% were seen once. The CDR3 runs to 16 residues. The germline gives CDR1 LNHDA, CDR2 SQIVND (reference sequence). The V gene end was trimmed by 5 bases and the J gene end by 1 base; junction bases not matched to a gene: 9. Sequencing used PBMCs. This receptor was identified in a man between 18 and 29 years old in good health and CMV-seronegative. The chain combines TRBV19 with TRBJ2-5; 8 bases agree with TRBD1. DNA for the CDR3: TGTGCCAGTAGTTCCCGGACAGGGAAGGTCCAAGAGACCCAGTACTTC. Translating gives CASSSRTGKVQETQYF.